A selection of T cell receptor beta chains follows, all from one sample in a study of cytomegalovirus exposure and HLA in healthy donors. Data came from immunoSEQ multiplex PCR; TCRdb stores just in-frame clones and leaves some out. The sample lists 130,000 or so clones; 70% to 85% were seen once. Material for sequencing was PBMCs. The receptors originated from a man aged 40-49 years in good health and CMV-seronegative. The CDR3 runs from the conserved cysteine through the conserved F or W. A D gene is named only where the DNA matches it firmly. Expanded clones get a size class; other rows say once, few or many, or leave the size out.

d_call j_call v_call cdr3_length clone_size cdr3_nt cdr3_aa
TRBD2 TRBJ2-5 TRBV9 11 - TGTGCCAGCAGCGGCGGGGGGGAGCAGTACTTC CASSGGGEQYF
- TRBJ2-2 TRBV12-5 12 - TGTGCTAGTGGTCCAGGGGTCCGGGAGCTGTTTTTT CASGPGVRELFF
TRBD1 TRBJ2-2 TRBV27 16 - TGTGCCAGCAGTTTCTGGACAGGGGGCGCGTCCGGGGAGCTGTTTTTT CASSFWTGGASGELFF
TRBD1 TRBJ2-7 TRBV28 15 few TGTGCCAGCAGTTTACCGGGACAGGGGGGCCACGAGCAGTACTTC CASSLPGQGGHEQYF
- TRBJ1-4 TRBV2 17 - TGTGCCAGCAGTGAACCTTTAGGGCAGGGCCCTAATGAAAAACTGTTTTTT CASSEPLGQGPNEKLFF
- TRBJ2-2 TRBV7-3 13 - TGTGCCAGCAGCTTACTCGGGGGTAGGGAGCTGTTTTTT CASSLLGGRELFF
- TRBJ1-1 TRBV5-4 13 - TGTGCCAGCAGCTTGGAAGGGGGCACTGAAGCTTTCTTT CASSLEGGTEAFF
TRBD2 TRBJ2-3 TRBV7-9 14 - TGTGCCAGCAGCGGTAGCGGGAGGACAGATACGCAGTATTTT CASSGSGRTDTQYF
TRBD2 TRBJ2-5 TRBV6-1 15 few TGTGCCAGCAGTGAAGTGGGCGGGGGGCAAGAGACCCAGTACTTC CASSEVGGGQETQYF
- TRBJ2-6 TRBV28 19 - TGTGCCAGCAGTTTAAGCACAGGAAGGTTCTTGGCTGGGGCCAACGTCCTGACTTTC CASSLSTGRFLAGANVLTF
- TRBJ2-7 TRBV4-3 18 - TGCGCCAGCAGCCGCGGGGGCGGATCCGGGACCGGGAGCTACGAGCAGTACTTC CASSRGGGSGTGSYEQYF
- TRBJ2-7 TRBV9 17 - TGTGCCAGCAGCGAGGGAGTGGGGAAATCCAGCTCCTACGAGCAGTACTTC CASSEGVGKSSSYEQYF
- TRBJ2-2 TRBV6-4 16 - TGTGCCAGCAGTGACCCGGAGGGTTCGAACACCGGGGAGCTGTTTTTT CASSDPEGSNTGELFF
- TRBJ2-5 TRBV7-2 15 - TGTGCCAGCAGCTTAACGGCGGGCCACCAAGAGACCCAGTACTTC CASSLTAGHQETQYF
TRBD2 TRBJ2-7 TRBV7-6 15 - TGTGCCAGCAGCTTAGTGGGCGGGGGGACCTACGAGCAGTACTTC CASSLVGGGTYEQYF
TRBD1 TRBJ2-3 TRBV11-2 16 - TGTGCCAGCAGCTTATTCCGAACAGGGGGATTGGATACGCAGTATTTT CASSLFRTGGLDTQYF
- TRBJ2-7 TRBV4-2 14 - TGTGCCAGCAGCCAAGGGCCTCCTTCCTACGAGCAGTACTTC CASSQGPPSYEQYF
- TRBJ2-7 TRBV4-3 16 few TGCGCCAGCAGCCCTCACCTAGCAGGGGAGTCCTACGAGCAGTACTTC CASSPHLAGESYEQYF
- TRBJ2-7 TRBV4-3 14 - TGCGCCAGCAGCCAGGACACAAATGATTACGAGCAGTACTTC CASSQDTNDYEQYF
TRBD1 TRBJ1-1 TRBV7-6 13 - TGTGCCAGCAGCTTAACCGATAGGGGGCAAGCTTTCTTT CASSLTDRGQAFF
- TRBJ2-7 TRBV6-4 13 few TGTGCCAGCAGTGGCAGGCACTCCTACGAGCAGTACTTC CASSGRHSYEQYF
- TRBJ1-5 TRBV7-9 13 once TGCGCCAGCAGCACCGCAGGGAATCAGCCCCAGCATTTT CASSTAGNQPQHF
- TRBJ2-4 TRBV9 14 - TGTGCCAGCAGCGTAGCTGCAGTCAAAAACATTCAGTACTTC CASSVAAVKNIQYF
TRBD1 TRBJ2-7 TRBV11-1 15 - TGTGCCAGCAGCCCACAGGACAGGGAAGTCTACGAGCAGTACTTC CASSPQDREVYEQYF
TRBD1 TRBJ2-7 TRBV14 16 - TGTGCCAGCAGCTCCTACGGGACAGGGGGCAGATACGAGCAGTACTTC CASSSYGTGGRYEQYF
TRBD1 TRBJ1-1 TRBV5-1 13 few TGCGCCAGCAGCCAGGGGGCAGACACTGAAGCTTTCTTT CASSQGADTEAFF
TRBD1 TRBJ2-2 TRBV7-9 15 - TGTGCCAGCAGCGCCAGGGACAGGGGCACCGGGGAGCTGTTTTTT CASSARDRGTGELFF
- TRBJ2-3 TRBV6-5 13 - TGTGCCAGCAGCAGAGACAGGACCGATACGCAGTATTTT CASSRDRTDTQYF
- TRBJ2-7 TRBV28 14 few TGTGCCAGCAGTTCGACCGGCGGATCCTACGAGCAGTACTTC CASSSTGGSYEQYF
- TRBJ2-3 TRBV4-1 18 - TGCGCCAGCAGCCAAGAACCCCAACACTCGGGTAGAGGTGATACGCAGTATTTT CASSQEPQHSGRGDTQYF
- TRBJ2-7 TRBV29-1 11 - TGCAGCGTCCTAATTATTTACGAGCAGTACTTC CSVLIIYEQYF
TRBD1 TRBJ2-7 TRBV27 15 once TGTGCCAGCAGCGAAGAGGGGACAGGACCCTACGAGCAGTACTTC CASSEEGTGPYEQYF
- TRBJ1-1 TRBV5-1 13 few TGCGCCAGCAGCTTGGGTGGGGGGACTGAAGCTTTCTTT CASSLGGGTEAFF
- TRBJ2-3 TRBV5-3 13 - TGTGCCAGAAGCCTCAGGGGGGCAGATACGCAGTATTTT CARSLRGADTQYF
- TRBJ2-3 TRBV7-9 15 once TGTTCCAGCAGCTCAGCCCCTTCTAGCACAGATACGCAGTATTTT CSSSSAPSSTDTQYF
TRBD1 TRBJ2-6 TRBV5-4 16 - TGTGCCAGCAGCTTAGACAGGGGTCCTGGGGCCAACGTCCTGACTTTC CASSLDRGPGANVLTF
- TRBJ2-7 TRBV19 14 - TGTGCCAGTAGTATGGGCAACTCTTACTACGAGCAGTACTTC CASSMGNSYYEQYF